This is a list of T cell receptor beta chains from one sample in a study of shared clonotypes between healthy human individuals. Using immunoSEQ multiplex PCR, the repertoire was profiled, and TCRdb retains in-frame clones only, with some absent. The profile shows about 2.4 million clones, roughly 93% of them singletons. The sample comprised naive CD4+ T cells from PBMCs. The receptor set was obtained from a man aged 18 to 35 in good health. Some clones in this sample may be carry-over from other donors' samples. The CDR3 runs from the conserved cysteine through the conserved F or W. The order of the fields is J gene, clone size, D gene, V gene, CDR3 protein, CDR3 DNA. D genes are given only for firm matches. Not every row has a clone size; where given, it reads once, few, many or a size class.

TRBJ2-1	-	-	TRBV6-6	CASSYSMFGGNNEQFF	TGTGCCAGCAGTTACTCGATGTTTGGAGGGAACAATGAGCAGTTCTTC
TRBJ1-2	once	-	TRBV2	CASSEVRSHYGYTF	TGTGCCAGCAGTGAAGTCAGGAGTCACTATGGCTACACCTTC
TRBJ1-3	-	TRBD1	TRBV5-1	CASSPGQGDTIYF	TGCGCCAGCAGCCCCGGACAGGGAGACACCATATATTTT
TRBJ2-1	-	TRBD2	TRBV28	CASSFPSGRALDEQFF	TGTGCCAGCAGTTTCCCTAGCGGGAGGGCCCTCGATGAGCAGTTCTTC
TRBJ2-3	-	TRBD1	TRBV9	CASSAQGTDTDTQYF	TGTGCCAGCAGCGCCCAAGGGACAGACACAGATACGCAGTATTTT
TRBJ1-2	-	-	TRBV2	CASRMDGSYGYTF	TGTGCCAGCAGAATGGACGGGAGCTATGGCTACACCTTC
TRBJ2-7	-	-	TRBV6-5	CASSTGPGYEQYF	TGTGCCAGCAGCACGGGACCGGGCTACGAGCAGTACTTC
TRBJ2-6	-	-	TRBV14	CASSQAIGANVLTF	TGTGCCAGCAGCCAAGCGATTGGGGCCAACGTCCTGACTTTC
TRBJ1-1	-	-	TRBV7-3	CASSGDRGTEAFF	TGTGCCAGCAGCGGAGACCGGGGCACTGAAGCTTTCTTT
TRBJ2-1	-	-	TRBV18	CASSQVFEQFF	TGTGCCAGCTCCCAAGTATTCGAGCAGTTCTTC
TRBJ2-5	-	-	TRBV6-5	CASSFIVGETQYF	TGTGCCAGCAGTTTCATAGTGGGAGAGACCCAGTACTTC
TRBJ1-1	-	TRBD1	TRBV7-2	CASSSAISGGGTEAFF	TGTGCCAGCAGCTCCGCAATTTCAGGGGGCGGAACTGAAGCTTTCTTT
TRBJ2-7	-	-	TRBV5-5	CASSFQGFPAPYEQYF	TGTGCCAGCAGCTTTCAGGGTTTCCCGGCGCCGTACGAGCAGTACTTC
TRBJ1-3	-	-	TRBV5-1	CASSSREGGNTIYF	TGCGCCAGCAGCTCCCGGGAAGGTGGAAACACCATATATTTT
TRBJ1-2	-	TRBD1	TRBV5-1	CASSLGQGNYGYTF	TGCGCCAGCAGCTTGGGACAGGGAAACTATGGCTACACCTTC
TRBJ1-2	-	TRBD1	TRBV7-2	CASSSRTGGYGYTF	TGTGCCAGCAGCTCCCGGACAGGGGGCTATGGCTACACCTTC
TRBJ1-1	-	-	TRBV29-1	CSVHDTGLRAFF	TGCAGCGTACACGATACAGGGTTGAGGGCTTTCTTT
TRBJ2-2	-	-	TRBV28	CASSPGALGPGELFF	TGTGCCAGCAGTCCAGGGGCCCTCGGTCCCGGGGAGCTGTTTTTT
TRBJ2-5	once	TRBD1	TRBV4-1	CASSRLWEQGAQETQYF	TGCGCCAGCAGCCGTCTATGGGAACAGGGGGCCCAAGAGACCCAGTACTTC
TRBJ1-1	-	-	TRBV19	CASSIRSTVNTEAFF	TGTGCCAGTAGTATTAGATCAACAGTCAACACTGAAGCTTTCTTT
TRBJ2-7	once	-	TRBV28	CASTKGYEQYF	TGTGCCAGCACGAAGGGTTACGAGCAGTACTTC
TRBJ2-3	-	TRBD2	TRBV28	CASSQLPGLASGTDTQYF	TGTGCCAGCAGCCAACTCCCCGGACTAGCTTCGGGCACAGATACGCAGTATTTT
TRBJ2-3	-	TRBD1	TRBV6-1	CASSMRQGDTQYF	TGTGCCAGCAGTATGCGACAGGGTGATACGCAGTATTTT
TRBJ2-2	-	-	TRBV11-2	CASARPRELFF	TGTGCCAGCGCCCGCCCCCGGGAGCTGTTTTTT
TRBJ2-7	-	-	TRBV28	CASSLGRASPSTARQYF	TGTGCCAGCAGTTTGGGGCGGGCTTCACCCTCGACAGCACGGCAGTACTTC
TRBJ2-5	-	TRBD2	TRBV9	CASSPSGRWSGETQYF	TGTGCCAGCAGCCCTAGCGGGAGATGGTCGGGAGAGACCCAGTACTTC
TRBJ2-7	once	-	TRBV27	CASSLNVGRSYEQYF	TGTGCCAGCAGTCTCAACGTAGGACGGTCCTACGAGCAGTACTTC
TRBJ2-5	once	-	TRBV28	CASSNEETQYF	TGTGCCAGCAGCAATGAAGAGACCCAGTACTTC
TRBJ2-1	-	-	TRBV7-9	CASSLVDWDTEQFF	TGTGCCAGCAGCTTAGTAGACTGGGATACTGAGCAGTTCTTC
TRBJ2-5	-	-	TRBV7-9	CASSVRGEGRQETQYF	TGTGCCAGCAGCGTTCGCGGGGAAGGGCGGCAAGAGACCCAGTACTTC
TRBJ1-1	-	TRBD1	TRBV2	CASVPGQVNTEAFF	TGTGCCAGCGTTCCTGGACAGGTGAACACTGAAGCTTTCTTT
TRBJ1-2	-	TRBD1	TRBV6-1	CASSLYPGQGDGYTF	TGTGCCAGCAGCTTATATCCGGGACAGGGAGATGGCTACACCTTC
TRBJ1-1	-	-	TRBV30	CAWIGDSWNTEAFF	TGTGCCTGGATAGGTGACAGCTGGAACACTGAAGCTTTCTTT
TRBJ2-1	-	-	TRBV29-1	CSVGDPSDGQFF	TGCAGCGTTGGGGACCCCAGTGATGGGCAGTTCTTC
TRBJ2-7	-	TRBD1	TRBV5-1	CASSLMGQGALEQYF	TGCGCCAGCAGCTTAATGGGACAGGGGGCTCTCGAGCAGTACTTC
TRBJ2-5	-	TRBD2	TRBV7-2	CASSHGTSGETQYF	TGTGCCAGCAGCCACGGGACTAGCGGAGAGACCCAGTACTTC
TRBJ2-2	-	TRBD2	TRBV7-8	CASSLESLAGGITGELFF	TGTGCCAGCAGCTTAGAAAGTCTAGCGGGAGGGATCACCGGGGAGCTGTTTTTT
TRBJ2-5	-	TRBD2	TRBV7-2	CASSRGVRRTQYF	TGTGCCAGCAGCCGGGGGGTAAGGAGAACCCAGTACTTC
TRBJ2-1	-	TRBD1	TRBV30	CAWSRQGLVQGEQFF	TGTGCCTGGAGTCGACAGGGATTGGTGCAAGGGGAGCAGTTCTTC
TRBJ2-7	-	TRBD1	TRBV5-1	CASNPKTGPGEQYF	TGCGCCAGCAATCCGAAGACAGGGCCCGGCGAGCAGTACTTC
TRBJ2-5	-	-	TRBV6-1	CASTAGVGAETQYF	TGTGCCAGCACGGCGGGGGTGGGGGCAGAGACCCAGTACTTC
TRBJ1-5	-	TRBD1	TRBV15	CATSRGDRGRIVSQPQHF	TGTGCCACCAGCAGAGGAGACAGGGGGCGGATTGTCTCACAGCCCCAGCATTTT
TRBJ2-2	-	TRBD2	TRBV5-1	CASSLSASGGAFTGELFF	TGCGCCAGCAGCTTGAGCGCTAGCGGAGGGGCGTTCACCGGGGAGCTGTTTTTT
TRBJ2-7	-	-	TRBV30	CAWSVQGFGQYF	TGTGCCTGGAGTGTACAAGGGTTCGGGCAGTACTTC
TRBJ1-5	-	-	TRBV2	CASSDQVENQPQHF	TGTGCCAGCAGTGACCAGGTTGAGAATCAGCCCCAGCATTTT
TRBJ2-3	-	TRBD2	TRBV25-1	CASSTGTSGASTDTQYF	TGTGCCAGCAGTACCGGGACTAGCGGGGCTAGCACAGATACGCAGTATTTT
TRBJ2-4	once	TRBD1	TRBV7-9	CASSQGTGGRNIQYF	TGTGCCAGCAGCCAAGGGACAGGGGGACGGAACATTCAGTACTTC
TRBJ1-1	-	-	TRBV5-6	CASSLGRLNTEAFF	TGTGCCAGCAGCTTGGGGCGGCTGAACACTGAAGCTTTCTTT